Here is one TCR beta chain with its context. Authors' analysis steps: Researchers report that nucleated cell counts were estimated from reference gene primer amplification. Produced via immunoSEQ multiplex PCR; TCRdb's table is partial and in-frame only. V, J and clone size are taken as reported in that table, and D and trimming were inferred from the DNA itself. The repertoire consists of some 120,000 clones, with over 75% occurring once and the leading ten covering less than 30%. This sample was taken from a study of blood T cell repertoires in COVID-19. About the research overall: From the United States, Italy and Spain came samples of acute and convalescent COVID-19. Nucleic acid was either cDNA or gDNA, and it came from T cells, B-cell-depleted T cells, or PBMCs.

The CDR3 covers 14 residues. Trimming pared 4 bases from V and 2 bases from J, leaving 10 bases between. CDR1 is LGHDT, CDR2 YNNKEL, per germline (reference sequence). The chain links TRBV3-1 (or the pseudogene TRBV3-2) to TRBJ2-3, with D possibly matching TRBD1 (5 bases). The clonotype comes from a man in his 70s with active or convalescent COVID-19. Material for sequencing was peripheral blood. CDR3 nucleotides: TGTGCCAGCAGCCGGGGCTTTTTCACAGATACGCAGTATTTT. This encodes CASSRGFFTDTQYF.